Presented here are 14 T cell receptor beta chains from one specimen sequenced in a study of cytomegalovirus exposure and HLA in healthy donors. With 60 Vbeta and 13 Jbeta primers, the PCR was carried out. The data were produced by immunoSEQ multiplex PCR, yet TCRdb's version contains in-frame clones alone and is incomplete. The sample carries about 54,000 clones, around 82% recorded once. Sequencing was carried out using PBMCs. The receptors originated from a female donor in good health and CMV-seronegative.

The chain recombines TRBV6-5 with TRBJ2-7; TRBD1 agrees at 9 bases. After removal of 4 bases from V and 7 bases from J, the junction contained 8 bases not matched to a gene. The CDR3 covers 14 residues. CDR1 MNHEY and CDR2 SVGAGI come from the germline V gene. Here the CDR3 DNA reads TGTGCCAGCAGTTCTAACAGGGGGCCAGGGGAGCAGTACTTC. This encodes CASSSNRGPGEQYF.

The V call is TRBV6-1, the J call TRBJ1-3; D uncertain. Looked up from germline, CDR1 is MNHNS and CDR2 is SASEGT. CDR3 length equals 15 residues. V gave up 5 bases and J gave up 4 bases, with 15 bases separating them. CDR3 sequence (DNA): TGTGCCAGCAGTAAGATCCAAGCAGGAGGAAACACCATATATTTT. Its translation is CASSKIQAGGNTIYF.

The chain joins TRBV2 to TRBJ2-2; 13 bases agree with TRBD2. The CDR3 has 16 amino acids. Looked up from germline, CDR1 is SNHLY and CDR2 is FYNNEI. V shed 6 bases and J 4 bases; nucleotides not matched to a gene: 5. CDR3 coding DNA: TGTGCCAGCAGCCCGGGACTAGCGGGACGCACCGGGGAGCTGTTTTTT. Translating it yields CASSPGLAGRTGELFF. Complete variable domain (other parts from reference TRBV2 and TRBJ2-2): EPEVTQTPSHQVTQMGQEVILRCVPISNHLYFYWYRQILGQKVEFLVSFYNNEISEKSEIFDDQFSVERPDGSNFTLKIRSTKLEDSAMYFCASSPGLAGRTGELFFGEGSRLTVL.

The chain is built from TRBV6-1 and TRBJ2-5, with 7 bases aligning to TRBD1. The V gene's germline CDR1 is MNHNS and CDR2 SASEGT. The CDR3 loop spans 15 amino acids. V lost 2 bases to trimming and J lost 2 bases; unmatched junction nucleotides: 5. In DNA, the CDR3 is TGTGCCAGCAGTGAACAGGGACAGATTCAAGAGACCCAGTACTTC. Protein sequence: CASSEQGQIQETQYF.

The V gene is TRBV9, the J gene TRBJ2-4; TRBD1 aligns across 7 bases. The CDR3 totals 14 residues. Germline CDR1 reads SGDLS; CDR2 reads YYNGEE. The J segment lost 8 bases and the V segment lost 4 bases, leaving 9 bases of the junction unmatched. CDR3 coding DNA: TGTGCCAGCAGCCAGGGACAGAACGGGGACATTCAGTACTTC. It yields the protein CASSQGQNGDIQYF.

The chain uses TRBV5-1 and TRBJ1-1; unclear D gene. The CDR3 totals 15 residues. V gave up 5 bases and J gave up 1 base, with 15 bases separating them. Per germline, CDR1 SGHRS and CDR2 YFSETQ. Here the CDR3 DNA reads TGCGCCAGCAGTCCTAACTTATCAGGGAACACTGAAGCTTTCTTT. Translating it yields CASSPNLSGNTEAFF.

This sequence joins TRBV6-4 and TRBJ1-1, with 8 bases that match TRBD1. The CDR3 consists of 16 residues. V gave up 6 bases and J gave up 3 bases; unmatched junction bases: 12. CDR1 is MRHNA, CDR2 SNTAGT, per germline. The CDR3, as DNA: TGTGCCAGCAGCCCCGACAGGGGCGTCTTCCACACTGAAGCTTTCTTT. Translated: CASSPDRGVFHTEAFF.

A single count supports this clone. J is TRBJ1-5 and V is TRBV2, with D perhaps TRBD1 (5 bases). The CDR3 totals 13 residues. With 3 bases removed from V and 7 bases from J, the gap between germline ends came to 10 bases. Germline CDR1 SNHLY, CDR2 FYNNEI. The CDR3 DNA sequence: TGTGCCAGCAGTGAGCGGAGGGGACAGCCCCAGCATTTT. It is translated as CASSERRGQPQHF.

The chain is built from TRBV10-3 and TRBJ2-7; the D is unclear. Per germline, CDR1 ENHRY and CDR2 SYGVKD. The CDR3 has 13 amino acids. V dropped 2 bases and J dropped 3 bases, with 8 bases sitting between them. The CDR3 DNA reads as TGTGCCATCAGTGAGGAAGAGATCTACGAGCAGTACTTC. Protein product: CAISEEEIYEQYF.

The table lists this clone with a few counts. The J gene is TRBJ2-1, the V gene TRBV19; a weak D match, TRBD1 (6 bases). The V and J ends lost 1 base and 8 bases respectively, with 9 bases between them. The germline gives CDR1 LNHDA, CDR2 SQIVND (reference sequence). This CDR3 region has 13 residues. The CDR3 DNA is TGTGCCAGTAGTATAGCCAGGGGCGATGAGCAGTTCTTC. It specifies CASSIARGDEQFF.

V is TRBV5-1 and J is TRBJ2-1; 14 nucleotides agree with TRBD2. The length of the CDR3 is 17 residues. CDR1 and CDR2 (germline): SGHRS, YFSETQ. The ends lost 1 base at V and 4 bases at J; junction bases unmatched: 4. The CDR3 sequence is CASSLTTSGGAYNEQFF. The CDR3 DNA is TGCGCCAGCAGCTTGACGACTAGCGGGGGGGCTTACAATGAGCAGTTCTTC.

The chain is built from TRBV9 and TRBJ2-2; no firm D call. Germline lookup yields CDR1 SGDLS and CDR2 YYNGEE. Trimming stripped 3 bases from V and 0 bases from J, with 9 bases between. This CDR3 contains 15 residues. The CDR3 region is CASSANSANTGELFF. The CDR3 coding sequence is TGTGCCAGCAGCGCGAACAGTGCGAACACCGGGGAGCTGTTTTTT.

This clone was seen only a few times. The chain is built from TRBV25-1 and TRBJ2-1, with TRBD1 identical over 7 bases. The length of the CDR3 is 16 residues. Germline CDR1 MGHDK, CDR2 SYGVNS. Unmatched junction bases numbered 6, after V lost 1 base and J lost 3 bases. In nucleotides, the CDR3 is TGTGCCAGCAGTGAATGGTCAGGGGGAAGCTACAATGAGCAGTTCTTC. Its protein product is CASSEWSGGSYNEQFF.

This rearrangement joins TRBV5-8 to TRBJ1-3, with D possibly matching TRBD1 (6 bases). Trimming left V 5 bases short and J 3 bases short, with 12 bases between. Germline lookup yields CDR1 SGHTS and CDR2 YDEGEE. The CDR3 is 14 amino acids. The CDR3 here is CASRITGFGNTIYF. The CDR3 bases are TGTGCCAGCAGAATTACAGGGTTTGGAAACACCATATATTTT.